The clone carrying this T cell receptor beta chain was seen a handful of times. The data stem from a study of blood T cell repertoires in COVID-19. Study context: Acute-phase and convalescent COVID-19 samples originated in the United States, Italy and Spain. Sources were T cells, B-cell-depleted T cells, or PBMCs; the material itself was cDNA or gDNA.

With 2 bases clipped from V and 0 bases from J, the junction kept 3 bases outside the gene matches. Germline loops: CDR1 MNHNS, CDR2 SASEGT. The CDR3 totals 16 residues. In the authors' workflow: The assay estimated nucleated cells by amplifying reference gene primers. The protocol was immunoSEQ multiplex PCR, while the TCRdb copy is restricted to in-frame clones and leaves out a portion. V and J calls plus clone size are reproduced from that table; the DNA served to infer D and trimming. The sample records around 100,000 clones, over 80% being singletons. The sequenced sample was peripheral blood. The TCR comes from a man aged 45-65 years with active or convalescent COVID-19. This rearrangement joins TRBV6-1 to TRBJ1-1, with 10 bases aligning to TRBD1. CDR3 protein: CASSERDRGVNTEAFF. CDR3 DNA sequence: TGTGCCAGCAGTGAACGGGACAGGGGAGTGAACACTGAAGCTTTCTTT.